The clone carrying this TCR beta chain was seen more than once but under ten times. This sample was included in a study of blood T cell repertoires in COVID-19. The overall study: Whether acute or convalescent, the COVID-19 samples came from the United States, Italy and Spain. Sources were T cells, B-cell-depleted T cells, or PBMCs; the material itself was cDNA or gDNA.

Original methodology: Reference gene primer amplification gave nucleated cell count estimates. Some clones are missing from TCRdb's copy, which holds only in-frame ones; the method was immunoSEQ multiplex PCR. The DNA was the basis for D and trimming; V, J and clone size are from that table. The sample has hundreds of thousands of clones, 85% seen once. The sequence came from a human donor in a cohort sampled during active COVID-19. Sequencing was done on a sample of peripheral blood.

CDR3 region: CASSAGLAGVGDEQFF. The CDR3 DNA follows: TGTGCCAGCAGCGCCGGACTAGCGGGAGTTGGGGATGAGCAGTTCTTC. V and J are TRBV7-9 and TRBJ2-1, with TRBD2 matching 13 bases. The V segment lost 5 bases and the J segment 8 bases; nucleotides outside the gene matches: 9. The CDR3 sequence is 16 residues long. Germline lookup yields CDR1 SEHNR and CDR2 FQNEAQ (reference sequence).